The rows below give T cell receptor beta chains drawn from one sample of a study of shared clonotypes between healthy human individuals. Only in-frame clones appear in the TCRdb table, and some are missing; sequencing was by immunoSEQ multiplex PCR. The data contain hundreds of thousands of clones, about 95% of them seen just once; the ten biggest clones take up over 0.1%. The sequenced sample was naive CD8+ T cells sorted from blood. All receptors derive from a woman aged 25 to 39 in good health. Both conserved end residues are part of each CDR3. A D gene is named only where the DNA matches it firmly. Expanded clones are given a class, and other clones once, few, many or no size at all.

cdr3_aa: CASSPRARDHYEQYF; cdr3_nt: TGTGCCAGCAGTCCTAGAGCTCGGGACCACTACGAGCAGTACTTC; j_call: TRBJ2-7; v_call: TRBV6-5; clone_size: .; d_call: .
cdr3_aa: CASSLSPGPTYEQYF; cdr3_nt: TGTGCCAGCAGTTTATCTCCAGGACCTACCTACGAGCAGTACTTC; j_call: TRBJ2-7; v_call: TRBV28; clone_size: .; d_call: .
cdr3_aa: CASSPRFSRNGELFF; cdr3_nt: TGTGCCAGCTCCCCTCGATTTTCGAGGAACGGGGAGCTGTTTTTT; j_call: TRBJ2-2; v_call: TRBV18; clone_size: .; d_call: .
cdr3_aa: CASSQDQGSEAFF; cdr3_nt: TGTGCCAGCAGCCAAGATCAGGGGTCTGAAGCTTTCTTT; j_call: TRBJ1-1; v_call: TRBV4-2; clone_size: once; d_call: .
cdr3_aa: CASSHGFGTGGTEAFF; cdr3_nt: TGTGCCAGCAGCCACGGCTTTGGGACAGGGGGTACTGAAGCTTTCTTT; j_call: TRBJ1-1; v_call: TRBV4-2; clone_size: .; d_call: TRBD1
cdr3_aa: CASSYQTGIRNYGYTF; cdr3_nt: TGCGCCAGCAGCTACCAGACAGGGATTCGTAACTATGGCTACACCTTC; j_call: TRBJ1-2; v_call: TRBV5-1; clone_size: once; d_call: TRBD1
cdr3_aa: CASSSARLAGGSTDTQYF; cdr3_nt: TGTGCCAGCAGTTCTGCTCGACTAGCGGGCGGGAGCACAGATACGCAGTATTTT; j_call: TRBJ2-3; v_call: TRBV28; clone_size: .; d_call: TRBD2
cdr3_aa: CASSLVHSEQYF; cdr3_nt: TGTGCCAGCAGCTTAGTCCACAGCGAGCAGTACTTC; j_call: TRBJ2-7; v_call: TRBV11-3; clone_size: .; d_call: .
cdr3_aa: CASSKDTEAFF; cdr3_nt: TGTGCCAGCAGCAAAGACACTGAAGCTTTCTTT; j_call: TRBJ1-1; v_call: TRBV21-1; clone_size: few; d_call: .
cdr3_aa: CASSSPSGMFDEQYF; cdr3_nt: TGTGCCAGCAGCTCCCCTAGCGGGATGTTCGACGAGCAGTACTTC; j_call: TRBJ2-7; v_call: TRBV7-9; clone_size: .; d_call: TRBD2
cdr3_aa: CASSYQGAGPQHF; cdr3_nt: TGTGCCAGCAGTTACCAGGGGGCCGGGCCCCAGCATTTT; j_call: TRBJ1-5; v_call: TRBV28; clone_size: few; d_call: TRBD1
cdr3_aa: CASSASFGTAFYEQYF; cdr3_nt: TGTGCCAGCAGTGCTTCGTTCGGGACAGCTTTCTACGAGCAGTACTTC; j_call: TRBJ2-7; v_call: TRBV27; clone_size: .; d_call: TRBD1
cdr3_aa: CASSLYQETQYF; cdr3_nt: TGTGCCAGCAGCCTGTACCAAGAGACCCAGTACTTC; j_call: TRBJ2-5; v_call: TRBV5-5; clone_size: once; d_call: .
cdr3_aa: CASSLQISLAKNIQYF; cdr3_nt: TGTGCCAGCAGCCTACAGATTAGCCTAGCCAAAAACATTCAGTACTTC; j_call: TRBJ2-4; v_call: TRBV13; clone_size: .; d_call: .
cdr3_aa: CASSVTTGAKQYF; cdr3_nt: TGTGCCAGCAGCGTGACGACAGGGGCTAAACAGTACTTC; j_call: TRBJ2-7; v_call: TRBV9; clone_size: .; d_call: TRBD1
cdr3_aa: CASSGMWGSSYEQYF; cdr3_nt: TGTGCCAGCAGCGGTATGTGGGGGAGCTCCTACGAGCAGTACTTC; j_call: TRBJ2-7; v_call: TRBV5-4; clone_size: .; d_call: .
cdr3_aa: CASSTDREETQYF; cdr3_nt: TGTGCCAGCAGTACTGACAGGGAAGAGACCCAGTACTTC; j_call: TRBJ2-5; v_call: TRBV7-9; clone_size: .; d_call: TRBD1
cdr3_aa: CAILADDLGYTF; cdr3_nt: TGTGCCATCCTCGCCGACGATTTAGGCTACACCTTC; j_call: TRBJ1-2; v_call: TRBV10-3; clone_size: .; d_call: .
cdr3_aa: CASSYSMEAYEQYF; cdr3_nt: TGTGCCAGCAGTTACTCGATGGAGGCCTACGAGCAGTACTTC; j_call: TRBJ2-7; v_call: TRBV6-5; clone_size: .; d_call: .
cdr3_aa: CASSFDGGDKNIQYF; cdr3_nt: TGTGCCAGCAGCTTCGACGGAGGGGATAAAAACATTCAGTACTTC; j_call: TRBJ2-4; v_call: TRBV5-4; clone_size: once; d_call: .
cdr3_aa: CASSLGTEQFF; cdr3_nt: TGTGCCAGCAGCTTAGGTACTGAGCAGTTCTTC; j_call: TRBJ2-1; v_call: TRBV7-3; clone_size: .; d_call: .
cdr3_aa: CASSPRDRPSYEQYF; cdr3_nt: TGCGCCAGCAGCCCGAGGGACAGGCCCTCCTACGAGCAGTACTTC; j_call: TRBJ2-7; v_call: TRBV5-1; clone_size: once; d_call: TRBD1
cdr3_aa: CASSFWRGRTYEQYF; cdr3_nt: TGTGCCAGCAGTTTTTGGCGGGGGAGAACCTACGAGCAGTACTTC; j_call: TRBJ2-7; v_call: TRBV28; clone_size: .; d_call: TRBD2
cdr3_aa: CASTGTGGEKLFF; cdr3_nt: TGTGCCAGCACAGGGACAGGGGGAGAAAAACTGTTTTTT; j_call: TRBJ1-4; v_call: TRBV6-6; clone_size: .; d_call: TRBD1
cdr3_aa: CASSSRTSAGNEQYF; cdr3_nt: TGTGCCAGCAGTTCGAGGACTAGTGCCGGGAACGAGCAGTACTTC; j_call: TRBJ2-7; v_call: TRBV27; clone_size: .; d_call: TRBD2
cdr3_aa: CASRPGTSGRAGEQYF; cdr3_nt: TGTGCCAGCAGGCCCGGGACTAGCGGGAGGGCAGGGGAGCAGTACTTC; j_call: TRBJ2-7; v_call: TRBV27; clone_size: .; d_call: TRBD2
cdr3_aa: CSERGLDTEAFF; cdr3_nt: TGCAGCGAGAGGGGATTGGACACTGAAGCTTTCTTT; j_call: TRBJ1-1; v_call: TRBV29-1; clone_size: once; d_call: .
cdr3_aa: CASSLAGDGYEQYF; cdr3_nt: TGTGCCAGCAGTTTAGCGGGGGACGGGTACGAGCAGTACTTC; j_call: TRBJ2-7; v_call: TRBV27; clone_size: .; d_call: TRBD2
cdr3_aa: CASSLADRVSSYTF; cdr3_nt: TGTGCCAGCAGCTTGGCGGATCGCGTTTCTTCCTACACCTTC; j_call: TRBJ1-2; v_call: TRBV5-4; clone_size: .; d_call: .
cdr3_aa: CASSLSTGFQPQHF; cdr3_nt: TGTGCCAGCAGTTTATCGACGGGTTTTCAGCCCCAGCATTTT; j_call: TRBJ1-5; v_call: TRBV27; clone_size: .; d_call: .
cdr3_aa: CSASLGAFF; cdr3_nt: TGCAGTGCTAGCTTAGGAGCTTTCTTT; j_call: TRBJ1-1; v_call: TRBV20-1; clone_size: .; d_call: .
cdr3_aa: CASSNAGTPDNEQFF; cdr3_nt: TGTGCCAGCTCTAATGCCGGGACACCAGACAATGAGCAGTTCTTC; j_call: TRBJ2-1; v_call: TRBV7-3; clone_size: .; d_call: .
cdr3_aa: CASSSSGRAYTGELFF; cdr3_nt: TGTGCCAGCAGTTCTAGCGGGAGGGCCTACACCGGGGAGCTGTTTTTT; j_call: TRBJ2-2; v_call: TRBV27; clone_size: .; d_call: TRBD2
cdr3_aa: CASSLMGNQPQHF; cdr3_nt: TGTGCCAGCAGTTTAATGGGGAATCAGCCCCAGCATTTT; j_call: TRBJ1-5; v_call: TRBV28; clone_size: .; d_call: .
cdr3_aa: CASSSGVWQPQHF; cdr3_nt: TGTGCCAGCAGTTCAGGGGTATGGCAGCCCCAGCATTTT; j_call: TRBJ1-5; v_call: TRBV27; clone_size: .; d_call: .
cdr3_aa: CASSSGTDYEQYF; cdr3_nt: TGTGCCAGCAGCTCCGGGACAGACTACGAGCAGTACTTC; j_call: TRBJ2-7; v_call: TRBV9; clone_size: .; d_call: TRBD1
cdr3_aa: CASSVSGPSYNEQFF; cdr3_nt: TGTGCCAGCAGCGTTAGCGGGCCCTCCTACAATGAGCAGTTCTTC; j_call: TRBJ2-1; v_call: TRBV9; clone_size: .; d_call: TRBD2
cdr3_aa: CASTQLGTGLYEQYF; cdr3_nt: TGTGCCAGCACCCAGTTGGGGACAGGTCTCTACGAGCAGTACTTC; j_call: TRBJ2-7; v_call: TRBV6-1; clone_size: .; d_call: TRBD1
cdr3_aa: CASSFRGANEQYF; cdr3_nt: TGTGCCAGCAGCTTTAGGGGAGCAAACGAGCAGTACTTC; j_call: TRBJ2-7; v_call: TRBV5-4; clone_size: .; d_call: .
cdr3_aa: CSVVGQGVNYGYTF; cdr3_nt: TGCAGCGTTGTCGGGCAGGGGGTTAACTATGGCTACACCTTC; j_call: TRBJ1-2; v_call: TRBV29-1; clone_size: .; d_call: TRBD1
cdr3_aa: CSTQGGEGRYEQYF; cdr3_nt: TGCAGCACCCAGGGGGGCGAGGGACGGTACGAGCAGTACTTC; j_call: TRBJ2-7; v_call: TRBV29-1; clone_size: .; d_call: .
cdr3_aa: CASSLTGELSYEQYF; cdr3_nt: TGCGCCAGCAGCTTAACAGGGGAACTATCCTACGAGCAGTACTTC; j_call: TRBJ2-7; v_call: TRBV10-2; clone_size: .; d_call: TRBD1
cdr3_aa: CASSNGGQGALQGKLFF; cdr3_nt: TGTGCCAGTAGTAACGGGGGACAGGGGGCTCTTCAAGGAAAACTGTTTTTT; j_call: TRBJ1-4; v_call: TRBV19; clone_size: .; d_call: TRBD1
cdr3_aa: CASHGPDREYNEQFF; cdr3_nt: TGTGCCAGCCACGGTCCGGACAGGGAGTACAATGAGCAGTTCTTC; j_call: TRBJ2-1; v_call: TRBV11-2; clone_size: .; d_call: TRBD1
cdr3_aa: CASTDGYEQYF; cdr3_nt: TGTGCCAGCACCGATGGGTACGAGCAGTACTTC; j_call: TRBJ2-7; v_call: TRBV28; clone_size: .; d_call: .
cdr3_aa: CASSLGGTSPGDTQYF; cdr3_nt: TGTGCCAGCAGCTTAGGGGGGACCTCCCCGGGAGATACGCAGTATTTT; j_call: TRBJ2-3; v_call: TRBV11-1; clone_size: .; d_call: .
cdr3_aa: CASSILGPVTNQPQHF; cdr3_nt: TGTGCCAGTAGTATCCTGGGGCCTGTGACTAATCAGCCCCAGCATTTT; j_call: TRBJ1-5; v_call: TRBV19; clone_size: .; d_call: .
cdr3_aa: CATAPGTVSYEQYF; cdr3_nt: TGTGCCACCGCGCCCGGGACGGTCTCCTACGAGCAGTACTTC; j_call: TRBJ2-7; v_call: TRBV19; clone_size: once; d_call: .
cdr3_aa: CATTAQMDRDPYEQYF; cdr3_nt: TGTGCCACAACGGCACAAATGGACAGGGACCCCTACGAGCAGTACTTC; j_call: TRBJ2-7; v_call: TRBV10-3; clone_size: .; d_call: TRBD1
cdr3_aa: CASTTNTGELFF; cdr3_nt: TGTGCCAGCACCACTAACACCGGGGAGCTGTTTTTT; j_call: TRBJ2-2; v_call: TRBV6-6; clone_size: .; d_call: .
cdr3_aa: CASRSTGELFF; cdr3_nt: TGTGCCAGCAGATCCACCGGGGAGCTGTTTTTT; j_call: TRBJ2-2; v_call: TRBV27; clone_size: .; d_call: .